The subject of this entry is one TCR beta chain. Germline assignment: CDR1 SEHNR and CDR2 FQNEAQ (reference sequence). The CDR3 is 16 amino acids. The V gene lost 5 bases and the J gene lost 6 bases, with 23 bases spanning the gap. TCRdb analysed the PCR reads with MiXCR anew, one entry per CDR3 protein. The sample yields approximately 670,000 distinct CDR3 sequences, about 20% seen once. This sample was taken from a study of molecular identifiers for immune sequencing clone quantification. Material: naive CD8+ T cells from blood, with Jurkat cell RNA spiked in. Indicated subset: FACS-sorted CD8+CD4-CCR7+CD45RA+ naive T cells. V is TRBV7-9 and J is TRBJ2-7; D might be TRBD2 (5 bases). This clonotype was sampled from a human donor in good health. Some libraries in this study had Jurkat cell RNA spiked in. The CDR3 spells CASSLERRTDETEQYF. The CDR3 DNA reads TGTGCCAGCAGCCTAGAGCGGAGGACCGACGAGACCGAGCAGTACTTC.